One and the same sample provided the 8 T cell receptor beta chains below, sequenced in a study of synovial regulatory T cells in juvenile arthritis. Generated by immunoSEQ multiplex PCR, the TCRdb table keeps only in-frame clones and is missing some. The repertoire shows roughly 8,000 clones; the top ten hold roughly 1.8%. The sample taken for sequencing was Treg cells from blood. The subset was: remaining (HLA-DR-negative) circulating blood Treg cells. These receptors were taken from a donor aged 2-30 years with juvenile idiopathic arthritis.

CDR3 sequence: CASSYSGLDYPDTQYF. The chain joins TRBV6-5 to TRBJ2-3; TCRdb reports TRBD2, a call that lacks DNA to check it against. Germline V lookup: CDR1 MNHEY, CDR2 SVGAGI. This CDR3 contains 16 residues. Only the protein is available.

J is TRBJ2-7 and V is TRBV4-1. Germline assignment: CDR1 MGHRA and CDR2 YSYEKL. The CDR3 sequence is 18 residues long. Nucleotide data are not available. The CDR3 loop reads CASSQDTTGAGLSYEQYF.

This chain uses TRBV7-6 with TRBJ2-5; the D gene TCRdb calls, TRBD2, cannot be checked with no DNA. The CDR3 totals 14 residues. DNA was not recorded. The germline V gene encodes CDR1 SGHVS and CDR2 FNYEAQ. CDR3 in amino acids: CASSSSHLQETQYF.

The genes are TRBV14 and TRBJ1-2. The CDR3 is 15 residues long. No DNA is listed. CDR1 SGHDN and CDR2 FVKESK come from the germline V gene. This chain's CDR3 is CASSQDDLPGYGYTF.

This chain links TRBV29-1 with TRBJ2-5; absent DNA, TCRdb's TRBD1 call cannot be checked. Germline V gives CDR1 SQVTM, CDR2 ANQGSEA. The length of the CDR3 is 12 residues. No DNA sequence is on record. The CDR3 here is CSGGQGTYEQYF.

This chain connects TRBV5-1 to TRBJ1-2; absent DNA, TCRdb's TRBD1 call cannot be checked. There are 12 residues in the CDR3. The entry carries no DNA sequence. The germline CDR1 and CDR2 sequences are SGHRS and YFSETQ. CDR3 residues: CASSFTDTGYTF.

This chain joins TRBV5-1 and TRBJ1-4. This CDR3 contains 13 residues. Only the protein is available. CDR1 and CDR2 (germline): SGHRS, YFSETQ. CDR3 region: CASSLGTFEKLFF.

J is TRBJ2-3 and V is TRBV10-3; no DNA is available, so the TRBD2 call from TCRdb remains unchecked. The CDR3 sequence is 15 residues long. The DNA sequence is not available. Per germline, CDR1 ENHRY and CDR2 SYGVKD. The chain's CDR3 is CAISIKRGAGDTQYF.